These T cell receptor beta chains were read from a single sample in a study of T cell responses to AZD1222 COVID-19 vaccine. Using immunoSEQ multiplex PCR, the repertoire was profiled, and TCRdb retains in-frame clones only, with some absent. The profile shows roughly 92,000 clones, 90% of them singletons. This specimen consisted of peripheral blood, obtained on day 0 of AZD1222 vaccination. Receptor source: an adult in good health. The CDR3 runs from the conserved cysteine through the conserved F or W. A D gene is named only where the DNA matches it firmly. Where a row states a size, it is once, few, many or the class of an expanded clone; other rows omit it.

15,TRBV15,TRBD1,-,TRBJ2-7,CATSRGTGGSYEQYF,TGTGCCACCAGCAGAGGTACAGGGGGATCCTACGAGCAGTACTTC
15,TRBV7-6,-,-,TRBJ1-6,CASSLQGQGHSPLHF,TGTGCCAGCAGCTTGCAGGGGCAGGGTCATTCACCCCTCCACTTT
16,TRBV28,-,once,TRBJ1-5,CASSPTTGHSNQPQHF,TGTGCCAGCAGCCCTACGACAGGCCATAGCAATCAGCCCCAGCATTTT
12,TRBV6-2/TRBV6-3,-,-,TRBJ1-6,CASSYGNSPLHF,TGTGCCAGCAGTTACGGGAATTCACCCCTCCACTTT
16,TRBV19,TRBD1,-,TRBJ1-2,CASSIDPTGGTTGYTF,TGTGCCAGTAGTATAGACCCGACAGGGGGCACGACTGGCTACACCTTC
15,TRBV7-3,TRBD1,-,TRBJ2-3,CASSLGTVSTDTQYF,TGTGCCAGCAGCCTCGGGACAGTTAGCACAGATACGCAGTATTTT
17,TRBV7-2,TRBD1,-,TRBJ1-6,CASSFAGGRGRTSPLHF,TGTGCCAGCAGCTTTGCCGGGGGCAGGGGGCGAACTTCACCCCTCCACTTT
13,TRBV7-9,-,few,TRBJ2-5,CASSLATFETQYF,TGTGCCAGCAGCTTAGCCACCTTTGAGACCCAGTACTTC
14,TRBV10-3,TRBD2,-,TRBJ2-7,CATTSGGDFSFEYF,TGTGCCACTACTAGCGGGGGGGATTTTTCCTTTGAGTACTTC
15,TRBV4-1,TRBD1,-,TRBJ1-1,CASSSTRTGGTEAFF,TGCGCCAGCAGCTCGACCCGGACAGGAGGCACTGAAGCTTTCTTT
17,TRBV4-3,-,-,TRBJ2-2,CASSQEPGLYNTGELFF,TGCGCCAGCAGCCAAGAACCGGGACTTTACAACACCGGGGAGCTGTTTTTT
14,TRBV14,-,-,TRBJ1-1,CASSQINSNTEAFF,TGTGCCAGCAGCCAAATAAATTCGAACACTGAAGCTTTCTTT
17,TRBV6-2/TRBV6-3,-,-,TRBJ2-7,CASSPPTPGTASYEQYF,TGTGCCAGCAGCCCTCCCACACCCGGGACGGCCTCCTACGAGCAGTACTTC
15,TRBV6-5,-,-,TRBJ2-2,CASSYGGHITGELFF,TGTGCCAGCAGTTACGGCGGACACATCACCGGGGAGCTGTTTTTT
13,TRBV7-8,-,-,TRBJ1-5,CASSLLGLKTQHF,TGTGCCAGCAGCTTATTAGGCCTCAAGACCCAGCATTTT
15,TRBV7-9,-,-,TRBJ1-5,CASSLGPGFNQPQHF,TGTGCCAGCAGCTTAGGGCCGGGGTTCAATCAGCCCCAGCATTTT
14,TRBV18,TRBD1,-,TRBJ2-3,CASSRTGDPDTQYF,TGTGCCAGCTCAAGGACAGGGGACCCAGATACGCAGTATTTT
14,TRBV30,TRBD2,-,TRBJ2-5,CAWSALAGDFTQYF,TGTGCCTGGAGTGCCCTAGCGGGGGACTTTACCCAGTACTTC
12,TRBV5-8,-,-,TRBJ2-7,CASSLVSDEQYF,TGTGCCAGCAGCTTGGTATCCGACGAGCAGTACTTC
14,TRBV6-5,TRBD1,-,TRBJ1-1,CASGRTGVNTEAFF,TGTGCCAGCGGCCGGACAGGGGTAAACACTGAAGCTTTCTTT
15,TRBV12-5,TRBD2,-,TRBJ2-2,CASGLSGGKTGELFF,TGTGCTAGTGGTTTGTCGGGGGGGAAGACCGGGGAGCTGTTTTTT
16,TRBV9,TRBD2,-,TRBJ2-3,CASSDPLAGGSDTQYF,TGTGCCAGCAGCGACCCACTAGCGGGGGGGTCAGATACGCAGTATTTT
13,TRBV2,-,-,TRBJ1-6,CASKSPPGSPLHF,TGTGCCAGCAAGAGTCCACCAGGTTCACCCCTCCACTTT
15,TRBV7-2,TRBD1,-,TRBJ1-5,CASSPGGARNQPQHF,TGTGCCAGCAGCCCAGGGGGCGCTCGCAATCAGCCCCAGCATTTT